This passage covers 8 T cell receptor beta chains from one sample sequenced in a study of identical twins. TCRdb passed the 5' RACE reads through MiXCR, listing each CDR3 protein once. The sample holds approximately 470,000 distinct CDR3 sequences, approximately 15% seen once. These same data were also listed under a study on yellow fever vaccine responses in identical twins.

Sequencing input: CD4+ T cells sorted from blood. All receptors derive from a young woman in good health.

The CDR3, as DNA: TGCAGTGCGCTCCGACTAGCGGGGCAGTCGGATACGCAGTATTTT. Encoded protein: CSALRLAGQSDTQYF. The V and J genes are TRBV20-1 and TRBJ2-3; 11 bases line up with TRBD2. Germline assignment: CDR1 DFQATT and CDR2 SNEGSKA (reference sequence). Trimming removed 6 bases from V and 6 bases from J; junction bases left unmatched: 11. CDR3 length equals 15 residues.

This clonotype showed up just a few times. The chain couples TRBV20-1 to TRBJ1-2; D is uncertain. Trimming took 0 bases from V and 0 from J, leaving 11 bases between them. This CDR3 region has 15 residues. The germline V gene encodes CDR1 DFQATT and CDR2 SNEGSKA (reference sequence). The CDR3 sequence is CSARDRGLANYGYTF. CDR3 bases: TGCAGTGCTAGAGATCGAGGGTTAGCTAACTATGGCTACACCTTC.

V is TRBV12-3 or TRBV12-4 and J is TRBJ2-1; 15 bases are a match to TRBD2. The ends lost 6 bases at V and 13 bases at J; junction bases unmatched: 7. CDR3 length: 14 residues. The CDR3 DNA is TGTGCCAGCAGCCCTGGGACTAGCGGGGGGTTACAGTTCTTC. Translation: CASSPGTSGGLQFF.

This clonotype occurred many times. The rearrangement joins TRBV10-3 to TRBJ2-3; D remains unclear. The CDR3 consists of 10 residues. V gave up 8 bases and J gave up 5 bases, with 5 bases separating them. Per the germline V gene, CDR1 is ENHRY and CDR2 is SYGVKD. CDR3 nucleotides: TGTGCCATCCTACAAGATACGCAGTATTTT. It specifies CAILQDTQYF.

As DNA, the CDR3 is TGTGCCAGCTCACGAGACCGCCGACAGGGGACTGAAGCTTTCTTT. Residues: CASSRDRRQGTEAFF. The chain carries TRBV18 and TRBJ1-1; 8 bases fit TRBD1. The germline gives CDR1 KGHSH, CDR2 LQKENI. The CDR3 spans 15 residues. Unmatched junction bases numbered 9, after V lost 4 bases and J lost 5 bases. The whole variable domain, filled in from reference TRBV18 and TRBJ1-1, reads NAGVMQNPRHLVRRRGQEARLRCSPMKGHSHVYWYRQLPEEGLKFMVYLQKENIIDESGMPKERFSAEFPKEGPSILRIQQVVRGDSAAYFCASSRDRRQGTEAFFGQGTRLTVV.

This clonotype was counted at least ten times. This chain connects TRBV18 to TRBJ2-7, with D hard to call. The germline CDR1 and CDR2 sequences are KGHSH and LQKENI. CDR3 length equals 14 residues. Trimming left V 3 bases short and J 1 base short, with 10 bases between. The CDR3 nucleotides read TGTGCCAGCTCACCCACTCGCACTTCCTACGAGCAGTACTTC. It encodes CASSPTRTSYEQYF.

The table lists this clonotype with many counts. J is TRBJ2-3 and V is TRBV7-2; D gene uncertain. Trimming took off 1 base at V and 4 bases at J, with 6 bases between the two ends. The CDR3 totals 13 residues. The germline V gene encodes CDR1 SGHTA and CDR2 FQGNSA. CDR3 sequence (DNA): TGTGCCAGCAGCTTAGGTCTTCCAGATACGCAGTATTTT. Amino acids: CASSLGLPDTQYF.

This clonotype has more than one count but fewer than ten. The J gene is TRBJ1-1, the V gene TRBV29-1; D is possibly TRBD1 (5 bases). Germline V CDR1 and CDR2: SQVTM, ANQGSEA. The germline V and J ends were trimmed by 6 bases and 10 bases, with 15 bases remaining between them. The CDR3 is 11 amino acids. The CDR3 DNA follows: TGCAGCGTCGGCTCGGGGGTTGGAGCTTTCTTT. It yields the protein CSVGSGVGAFF.